This is a list of T cell receptor beta chains from one sample in a study of regulatory T cells in long-lasting Graves disease. In TCRdb, the multiplex PCR reads were re-called with MiXCR into one record per CDR3 protein. The sample has approximately 460,000 distinct CDR3 sequences, roughly 15% seen once; the top ten hold about 10%. These records were also assigned to another study, of T cells in Graves' hyperthyroidism and ophthalmopathy.

The sequencing used peripheral blood mononuclear cells (PBMCs), collected at new diagnosis, from a patient treated with antithyroid drugs. The origin of the receptors is a woman aged 25-40 years with Graves disease. Both conserved end residues are part of each CDR3. A D gene is named only where the DNA matches it firmly. Not all rows give a size; the values are once, few, many and, for expanded clones, a class.

J gene,V gene,clone size,D gene,CDR3 protein,CDR3 DNA
TRBJ1-1,TRBV9,-,-,CASSVGQRNFNTEAFF,TGTGCCAGCAGCGTAGGACAGCGGAACTTCAACACTGAAGCTTTCTTT
TRBJ2-7,TRBV7-9,many,TRBD2,CASSSPLAGGLEQYF,TGTGCCAGCAGCTCCCCCCTAGCGGGAGGGCTCGAGCAGTACTTC
TRBJ2-1,TRBV11-2,-,TRBD2,CASSPGGSSGTSFSPIREQFF,TGTGCCAGCAGCCCGGGTGGGTCTAGCGGGACCTCCTTCTCTCCTATCCGTGAGCAGTTCTTC
TRBJ1-1,TRBV5-1,many,-,CASSLDELTEAFF,TGCGCCAGCAGCTTGGACGAGCTCACTGAAGCTTTCTTT
TRBJ2-2,TRBV20-1,many,TRBD2,CSAKGLAEYTGELFF,TGCAGTGCTAAAGGACTAGCGGAGTACACCGGGGAGCTGTTTTTT
TRBJ1-3,TRBV10-1,many,-,CASTKQWPSSGNTIYF,TGCGCCAGCACCAAACAGTGGCCCAGCTCTGGAAACACCATATATTTT
TRBJ2-5,TRBV20-1,many,TRBD1,CSAAPGQGSQETQYF,TGCAGTGCTGCCCCGGGACAGGGGTCCCAAGAGACCCAGTACTTC
TRBJ2-5,TRBV20-1,-,-,CSARTLETQYF,TGCAGTGCTAGAACCCTAGAGACCCAGTACTTC
TRBJ2-7,TRBV12-3/TRBV12-4,few,-,CASSLARRGLLGGDSYEQYF,TGTGCCAGCAGTTTAGCGCGGAGAGGCCTACTAGGGGGGGACTCCTACGAGCAGTACTTC
TRBJ2-7,TRBV30,many,-,CAWSRDMSSYEQYF,TGTGCCTGGAGTAGGGACATGAGCTCCTACGAGCAGTACTTC
TRBJ1-4,TRBV25-1,-,-,CASQGKQGWTEKLFF,TGTGCCAGCCAAGGGAAGCAGGGGTGGACCGAAAAACTGTTTTTT
TRBJ2-2,TRBV5-1,many,-,CASSLAEKGELFF,TGCGCCAGCAGCTTGGCAGAGAAAGGGGAGCTGTTTTTT
TRBJ2-2,TRBV6-1,few,TRBD2,CASTPRPAGGTGELFF,TGTGCCAGCACCCCCCGGCCAGCGGGAGGCACCGGGGAGCTGTTTTTT
TRBJ2-1,TRBV5-6,-,TRBD2,CASSPGLVKFEEQFF,TGTGCCAGCAGCCCAGGACTAGTGAAGTTTGAGGAGCAGTTCTTC
TRBJ2-1,TRBV11-2,medium-sized,-,CASSLEGQYNEQFF,TGTGCCAGCAGCTTAGAGGGGCAGTACAATGAGCAGTTCTTC
TRBJ2-1,TRBV7-9,-,TRBD2,CASSLVVAGDNGQFF,TGTGCCAGCAGCTTAGTGGTAGCGGGGGATAATGGGCAGTTCTTC
TRBJ2-7,TRBV6-1,many,-,CASSALGGPREQYF,TGTGCCAGCAGTGCCTTGGGGGGCCCCCGGGAGCAGTACTTC
TRBJ1-1,TRBV14,many,-,CASSQDLVGIPEAFF,TGTGCCAGCAGCCAAGATCTTGTCGGTATCCCTGAAGCTTTCTTT
TRBJ1-1,TRBV5-1,many,-,CASSNSGLTEAFF,TGCGCCAGCAGCAATTCAGGGCTGACTGAAGCTTTCTTT
TRBJ1-1,TRBV5-1,many,-,CASSLTTEAEAFF,TGCGCCAGCAGCCTAACCACGGAGGCTGAAGCTTTCTTT
TRBJ2-5,TRBV7-7,-,TRBD2,CASSPRGLVAGGKETQYF,TGCGCCAGCAGCCCCAGGGGTTTGGTAGCGGGAGGTAAAGAGACCCAGTACTTC
TRBJ2-1,TRBV6-2/TRBV6-3,many,-,CASSYQELGDHNEQFF,TGTGCCAGCAGTTACCAAGAGTTGGGGGACCACAATGAGCAGTTCTTC
TRBJ2-7,TRBV7-9,many,-,CASSYRDQNPYEQYF,TGTGCCAGCAGCTACCGGGACCAGAACCCCTACGAGCAGTACTTC
TRBJ1-5,TRBV27,many,-,CASSAGWSNQPQHF,TGTGCCAGCAGTGCCGGATGGAGCAATCAGCCCCAGCATTTT
TRBJ1-1,TRBV29-1,many,-,CSVGGGYTEAFF,TGCAGCGTAGGAGGGGGGTACACTGAAGCTTTCTTT
TRBJ2-1,TRBV7-2,-,-,CASSIDSRNSYNEQFF,TGTGCCAGCAGCATTGACAGCCGAAACTCCTACAATGAGCAGTTCTTC
TRBJ2-7,TRBV6-1,-,-,CASVGSYEQYF,TGTGCCAGCGTGGGATCCTACGAGCAGTACTTC
TRBJ1-2,TRBV5-4,few,-,CASSPDSARDGYTF,TGTGCCAGCAGCCCGGACAGCGCGAGGGATGGCTACACCTTC
TRBJ1-1,TRBV29-1,many,-,CSVGGNIAEAFF,TGCAGCGTCGGGGGGAATATCGCTGAAGCTTTCTTT
TRBJ2-7,TRBV12-3/TRBV12-4,many,TRBD1,CASSAGQGGPYEQYF,TGTGCCAGCAGTGCGGGACAGGGGGGGCCCTACGAGCAGTACTTC
TRBJ2-3,TRBV4-3,-,-,CASSQAGVGTDTQYF,TGCGCCAGCAGCCAAGCAGGGGTCGGCACAGATACGCAGTATTTT
TRBJ1-1,TRBV7-3,many,-,CASSLVPGRNTEAFF,TGTGCCAGCAGCTTAGTTCCGGGGCGGAACACTGAAGCTTTCTTT
TRBJ2-1,TRBV2,many,TRBD2,CASKSSGTPVSNEQFF,TGTGCCAGCAAGTCGAGCGGGACCCCGGTGAGCAATGAGCAGTTCTTC
TRBJ2-5,TRBV7-8,few,TRBD2,CATSPRASGRQETQYF,TGTGCCACTTCCCCGCGGGCTAGCGGGAGACAAGAGACCCAGTACTTC
TRBJ2-3,TRBV4-1,-,-,CASSQDRGSTDTQYF,TGCGCCAGCAGCCAAGATCGCGGAAGCACAGATACGCAGTATTTT
TRBJ2-1,TRBV7-6,-,TRBD2,CASSLDAGGWNEQFF,TGTGCCAGCAGCTTAGATGCGGGAGGGTGGAATGAGCAGTTCTTC
TRBJ1-1,TRBV12-3/TRBV12-4,many,-,CASSFGGADTEAFF,TGTGCCAGCAGTTTCGGGGGGGCAGACACTGAAGCTTTCTTT
TRBJ1-6,TRBV30,many,-,CAWTFKVPNSPLHF,TGTGCCTGGACTTTTAAAGTACCTAATTCACCCCTCCACTTT
TRBJ2-2,TRBV7-3,few,TRBD2,CASSLYGLAGDVSTGELFF,TGTGCCAGCAGCTTATATGGGCTAGCGGGAGATGTTTCTACCGGGGAGCTGTTTTTT
TRBJ2-7,TRBV5-1,few,TRBD1,CASSLWDRGPYEQYF,TGCGCCAGCAGCTTATGGGACAGGGGACCCTACGAGCAGTACTTC
TRBJ2-1,TRBV7-2,few,-,CASSMGHPEQFF,TGTGCCAGCAGCATGGGACACCCAGAGCAGTTCTTC
TRBJ1-3,TRBV28,few,TRBD1,CASSSTGESGNTIYF,TGTGCCAGCAGTTCCACAGGGGAATCTGGAAACACCATATATTTT
TRBJ2-3,TRBV3-1,many,-,CASSQRASTDTQYF,TGTGCCAGCAGCCAAAGGGCTTCCACAGATACGCAGTATTTT
TRBJ1-4,TRBV30,once,-,CAWRPQGANEKLFF,TGTGCCTGGAGACCACAGGGCGCGAATGAAAAACTGTTTTTT